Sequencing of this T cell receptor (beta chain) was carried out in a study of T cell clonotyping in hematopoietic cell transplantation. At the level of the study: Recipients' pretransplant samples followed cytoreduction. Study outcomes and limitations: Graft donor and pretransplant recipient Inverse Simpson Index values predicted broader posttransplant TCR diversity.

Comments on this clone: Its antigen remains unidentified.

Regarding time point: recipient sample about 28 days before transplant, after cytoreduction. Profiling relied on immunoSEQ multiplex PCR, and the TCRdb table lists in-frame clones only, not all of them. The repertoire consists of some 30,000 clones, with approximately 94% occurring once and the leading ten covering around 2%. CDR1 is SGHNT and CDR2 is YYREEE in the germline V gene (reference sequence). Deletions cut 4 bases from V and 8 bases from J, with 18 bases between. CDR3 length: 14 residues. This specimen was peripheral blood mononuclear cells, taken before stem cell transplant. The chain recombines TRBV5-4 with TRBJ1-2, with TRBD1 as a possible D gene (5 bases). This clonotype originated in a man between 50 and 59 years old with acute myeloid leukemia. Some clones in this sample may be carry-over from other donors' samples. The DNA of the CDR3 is TGTGCCAGCAGCGCCGACTACGGGAGGGGAGGCTACACCTTC. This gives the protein CASSADYGRGGYTF. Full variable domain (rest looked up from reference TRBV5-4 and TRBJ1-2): ETGVTQSPTHLIKTRGQQVTLRCSSQSGHNTVSWYQQALGQGPQFIFQYYREEENGRGNFPPRFSGLQFPNYSSELNVNALELDDSALYLCASSADYGRGGYTFGSGTRLTVV.